This T cell receptor beta chain comes out of a study of T cell repertoires in cytomegalovirus infection. Study at large: It was recently identified HLA-C-restricted and well-studied HLA-B-restricted CMV epitopes that the study used.

Germline V gene sequence: CDR1 MNHEY, CDR2 SVGEGT. The J segment lost 0 bases and the V segment lost 3 bases, leaving 17 bases of the junction unmatched. CDR3 length: 21 amino acids. Note on this clonotype: Its target is not known.

TCRdb analysed the reads with MiXCR anew, one entry per CDR3 protein. The data show over 250,000 distinct CDR3 sequences, less than 25% seen once. This specimen was cultured PBMCs, taken from culture after CMV antigen stimulation. This sequence originates from a human donor in good health (CMV status not recorded). Some clones in this sample may be carry-over from other donors' samples. This chain connects TRBV6-2 or TRBV6-3 to TRBJ2-1, with 10 nucleotides matching TRBD2. CDR3 region: CASSYSPELAGPRSSYNEQFF. The DNA of the CDR3 is TGTGCCAGCAGTTATAGCCCCGAACTAGCGGGACCCCGTAGCTCCTACAATGAGCAGTTCTTC.